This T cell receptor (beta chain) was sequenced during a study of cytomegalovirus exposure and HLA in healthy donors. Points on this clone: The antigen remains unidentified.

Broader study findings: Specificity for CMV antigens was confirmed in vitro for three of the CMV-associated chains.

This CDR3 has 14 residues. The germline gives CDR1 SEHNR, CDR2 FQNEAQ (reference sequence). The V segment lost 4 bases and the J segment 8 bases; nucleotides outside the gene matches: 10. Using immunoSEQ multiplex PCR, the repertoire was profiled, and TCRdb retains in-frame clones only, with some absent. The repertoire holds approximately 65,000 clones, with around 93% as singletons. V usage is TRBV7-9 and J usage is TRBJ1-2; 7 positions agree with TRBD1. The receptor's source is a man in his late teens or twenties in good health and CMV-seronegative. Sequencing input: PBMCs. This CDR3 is CASSWTGASGGYTF. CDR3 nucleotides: TGTGCCAGCAGCTGGACAGGCGCCTCGGGGGGCTACACCTTC. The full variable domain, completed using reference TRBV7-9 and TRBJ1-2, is DTGVSQNPRHKITKRGQNVTFRCDPISEHNRLYWYRQTLGQGPEFLTYFQNEAQLEKSRLLSDRFSAERPKGSFSTLEIQRTEQGDSAMYLCASSWTGASGGYTFGSGTRLTVV.